The 4 T cell receptor beta chains given below trace back to one sample, sequenced in a study of T cells after yellow fever vaccination. TCRdb re-derived calls from the 5' RACE reads in MiXCR, one entry per CDR3 protein. The table lists 110,000 to 150,000 distinct CDR3 sequences, under 8% of them singletons. The material sequenced was CD4+ T cells sorted from PBMCs, taken 10 days after the yellow fever booster vaccination. The receptors originated from a man aged 30 to 45 who received the YFV17D yellow fever vaccine.

This clonotype appeared many times. The genes are TRBV9 and TRBJ2-3; no reliable D call. Between the trimmed V and J ends, which lost 0 bases and 4 bases, there was a span of 6 bases. The length of the CDR3 is 13 residues. Germline-derived CDR1 and CDR2 are SGDLS and YYNGEE. Here the CDR3 DNA reads TGTGCCAGCAGCGTAGGAGTGGCAGATACGCAGTATTTT. It yields the protein CASSVGVADTQYF.

In this sample, this clonotype turned up many times. This chain connects TRBV6-1 to TRBJ2-1; D perhaps matches TRBD1 (6 bases). The germline V and J ends were trimmed by 7 bases and 0 bases, with 16 bases remaining between them. CDR3 length: 16 residues. Germline values: CDR1 MNHNS, CDR2 SASEGT. The chain's CDR3 is CASIPFLDSSYNEQFF. The CDR3 DNA reads TGTGCCAGCATCCCATTCCTGGACAGCTCCTACAATGAGCAGTTCTTC.

This clonotype has only a few counts. The chain links TRBV29-1 to TRBJ1-1; D ambiguous. The CDR3 is 13 amino acids. Between the trimmed V and J ends, which lost 4 bases and 4 bases, there was a span of 13 bases. In germline, CDR1 is SQVTM, CDR2 ANQGSEA. The CDR3 DNA is TGCAGCGTTGGACCCCTACAGTCCACTGAAGCTTTCTTT. This codes for CSVGPLQSTEAFF.

This clonotype was detected only a few times. The chain recombines TRBV7-9 with TRBJ2-5; 10 bases agree with TRBD1. V lost 5 bases and J lost 2; bases outside the gene matches: 5. CDR1 and CDR2 from the germline V gene are SEHNR and FQNEAQ (reference sequence). This CDR3 region has 15 residues. DNA for the CDR3: TGTGCCAGCAGCCCAGGACAGGGGGTTCAAGAGACCCAGTACTTC. Protein: CASSPGQGVQETQYF.